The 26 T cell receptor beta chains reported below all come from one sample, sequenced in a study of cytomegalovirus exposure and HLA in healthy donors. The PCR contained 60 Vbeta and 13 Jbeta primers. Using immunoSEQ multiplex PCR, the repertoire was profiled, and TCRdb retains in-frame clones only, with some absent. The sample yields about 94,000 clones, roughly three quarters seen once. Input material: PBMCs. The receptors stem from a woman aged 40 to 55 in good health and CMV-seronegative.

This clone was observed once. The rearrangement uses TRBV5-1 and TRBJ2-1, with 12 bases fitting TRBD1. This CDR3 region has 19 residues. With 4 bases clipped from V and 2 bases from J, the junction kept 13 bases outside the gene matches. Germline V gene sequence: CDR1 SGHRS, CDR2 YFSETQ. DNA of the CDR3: TGCGCCAGCAGCAGCAGCGGGACAGGGGGCTTAAGAGCCTACAATGAGCAGTTCTTC. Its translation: CASSSSGTGGLRAYNEQFF.

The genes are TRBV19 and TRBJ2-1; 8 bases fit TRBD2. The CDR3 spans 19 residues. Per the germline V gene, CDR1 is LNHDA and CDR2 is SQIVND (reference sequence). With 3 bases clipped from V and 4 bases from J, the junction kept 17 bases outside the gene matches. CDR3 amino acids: CASSIRTAAGALPYNEQFF. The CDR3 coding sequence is TGTGCCAGTAGTATCAGGACGGCAGCGGGGGCCCTCCCTTACAATGAGCAGTTCTTC.

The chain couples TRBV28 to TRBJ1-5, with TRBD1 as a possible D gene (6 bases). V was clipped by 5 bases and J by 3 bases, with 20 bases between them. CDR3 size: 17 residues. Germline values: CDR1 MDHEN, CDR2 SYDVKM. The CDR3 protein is CASSPQTGLPSNQPQHF. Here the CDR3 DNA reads TGTGCCAGCAGTCCACAGACAGGTTTGCCCTCCAATCAGCCCCAGCATTTT.

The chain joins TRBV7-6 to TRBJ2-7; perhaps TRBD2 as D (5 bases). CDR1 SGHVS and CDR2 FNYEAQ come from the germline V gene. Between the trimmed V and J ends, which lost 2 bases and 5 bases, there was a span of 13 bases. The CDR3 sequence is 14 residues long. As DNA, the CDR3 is TGTGCCAGCAGCTTATCGGCAGCGGCGAACGAGCAGTACTTC. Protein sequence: CASSLSAAANEQYF.

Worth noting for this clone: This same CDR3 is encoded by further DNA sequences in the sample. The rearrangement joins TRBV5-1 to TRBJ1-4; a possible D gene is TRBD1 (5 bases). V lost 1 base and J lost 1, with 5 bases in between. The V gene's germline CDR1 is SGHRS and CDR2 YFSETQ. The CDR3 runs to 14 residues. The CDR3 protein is CASSLQGTNEKLFF. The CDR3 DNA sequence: TGCGCCAGCAGCTTGCAGGGAACTAATGAAAAACTGTTTTTT.

CDR3 sequence (DNA): TGTGCCAGCAGTGAGGGACTTCCAGGGAGGTCCCAGCATTTT. As protein: CASSEGLPGRSQHF. V gene TRBV2 combines with J gene TRBJ1-5, with a weak D call TRBD1 (5 bases). The ends were cut back, 3 bases at V and 11 bases at J, with 17 bases in the middle. The CDR3 runs to 14 residues. Germline CDR1 and CDR2: SNHLY and FYNNEI.

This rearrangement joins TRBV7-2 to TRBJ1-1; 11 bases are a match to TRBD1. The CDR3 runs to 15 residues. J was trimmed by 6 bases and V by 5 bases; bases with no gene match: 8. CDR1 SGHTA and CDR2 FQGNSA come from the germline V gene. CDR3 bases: TGTGCCAGCAGCCCCCGGGACAGGGGGGTGTCTGAAGCTTTCTTT. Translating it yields CASSPRDRGVSEAFF.

CDR3 sequence reads: CASRLNRAGANVLTF. The CDR3 DNA reads as TGTGCCAGCAGACTCAACAGGGCTGGGGCCAACGTCCTGACTTTC. The rearrangement links TRBV27 to TRBJ2-6, with TRBD1 as a possible D gene (6 bases). The germline V and J ends were trimmed by 6 bases and 2 bases, with 11 bases remaining between them. Per germline, CDR1 MNHEY and CDR2 SMNVEV (reference sequence). CDR3 size: 15 residues.

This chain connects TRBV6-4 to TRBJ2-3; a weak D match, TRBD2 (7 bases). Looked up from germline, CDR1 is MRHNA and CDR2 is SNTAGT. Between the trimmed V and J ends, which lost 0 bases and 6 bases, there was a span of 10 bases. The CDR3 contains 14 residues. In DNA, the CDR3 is TGTGCCAGCAGTGACTCCGGGGGGCGGGATACGCAGTATTTT. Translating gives CASSDSGGRDTQYF.

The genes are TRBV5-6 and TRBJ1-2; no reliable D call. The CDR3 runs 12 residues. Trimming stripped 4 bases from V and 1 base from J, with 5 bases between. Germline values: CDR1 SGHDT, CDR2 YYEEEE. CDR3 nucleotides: TGTGCCAGCAGCCTGAGTAACTATGGCTACACCTTC. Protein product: CASSLSNYGYTF.

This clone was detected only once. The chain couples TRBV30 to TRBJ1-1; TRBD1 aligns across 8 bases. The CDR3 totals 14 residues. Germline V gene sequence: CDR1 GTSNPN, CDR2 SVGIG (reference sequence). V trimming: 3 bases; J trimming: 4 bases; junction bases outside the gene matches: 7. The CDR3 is CAWRPLGQGTEAFF. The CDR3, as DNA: TGTGCCTGGAGGCCCCTCGGACAGGGCACTGAAGCTTTCTTT.

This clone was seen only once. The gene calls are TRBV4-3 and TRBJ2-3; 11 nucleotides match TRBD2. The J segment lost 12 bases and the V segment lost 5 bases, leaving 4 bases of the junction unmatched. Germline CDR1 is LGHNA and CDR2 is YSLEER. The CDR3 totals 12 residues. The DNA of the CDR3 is TGCGCCAGCAGCATGACTAGCGGGGCCCAGTATTTT. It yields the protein CASSMTSGAQYF.

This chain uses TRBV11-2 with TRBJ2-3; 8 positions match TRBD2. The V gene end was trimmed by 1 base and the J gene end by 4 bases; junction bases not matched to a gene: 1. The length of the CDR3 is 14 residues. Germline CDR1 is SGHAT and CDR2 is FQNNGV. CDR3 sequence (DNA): TGTGCCAGCAGCTTAGCGGGGGGGCCAGATACGCAGTATTTT. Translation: CASSLAGGPDTQYF.

As DNA, the CDR3 is TGTGCCAGCAGCGAACGGGACAGGAATTCACCCCTCCACTTT. It codes for CASSERDRNSPLHF. The chain carries TRBV2 and TRBJ1-6, with 8 bases that match TRBD1. V was pared by 6 bases and J by 7 bases, with 5 bases of the junction left unmatched. The CDR3 is 14 amino acids. CDR1 is SNHLY and CDR2 is FYNNEI in the germline V gene.

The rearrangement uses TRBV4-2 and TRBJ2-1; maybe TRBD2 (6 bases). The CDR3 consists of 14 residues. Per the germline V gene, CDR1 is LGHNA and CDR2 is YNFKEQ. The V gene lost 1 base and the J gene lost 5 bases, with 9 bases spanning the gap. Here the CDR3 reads CASSQALAHNEQFF. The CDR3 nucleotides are TGTGCCAGCAGCCAAGCTCTAGCGCACAATGAGCAGTTCTTC.

For the CDR3, the DNA is TGTGCCAGCAGCTTGAGAACAGGAGACACCGGGGAGCTGTTTTTT. Translating it yields CASSLRTGDTGELFF. The chain combines TRBV7-2 with TRBJ2-2; maybe TRBD1 (5 bases). V was cut by 3 bases and J by 3 bases, with 11 bases left in between. This CDR3 has 15 residues. CDR1 and CDR2 from the germline V gene are SGHTA and FQGNSA.

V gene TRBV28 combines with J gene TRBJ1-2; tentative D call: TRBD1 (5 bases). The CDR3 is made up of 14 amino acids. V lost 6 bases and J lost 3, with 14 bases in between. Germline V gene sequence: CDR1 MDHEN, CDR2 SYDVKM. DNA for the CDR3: TGTGCCAGCAGCCCCTACGGGGGGGACTATGGCTACACCTTC. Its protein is CASSPYGGDYGYTF.

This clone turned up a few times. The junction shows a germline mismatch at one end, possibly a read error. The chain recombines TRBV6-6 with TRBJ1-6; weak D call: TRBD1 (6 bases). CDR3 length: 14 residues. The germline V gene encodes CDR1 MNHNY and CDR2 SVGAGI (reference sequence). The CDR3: CASRRDRYNSPLNF. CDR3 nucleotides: TGTGCCAGCAGACGAGACAGGTATAATTCACCCCTCAACTTT.

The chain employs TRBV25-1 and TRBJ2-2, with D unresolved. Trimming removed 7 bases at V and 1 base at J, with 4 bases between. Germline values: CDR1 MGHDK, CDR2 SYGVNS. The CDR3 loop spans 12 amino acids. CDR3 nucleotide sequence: TGTGCCAGCACGGGGAACACCGGGGAGCTGTTTTTT. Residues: CASTGNTGELFF.

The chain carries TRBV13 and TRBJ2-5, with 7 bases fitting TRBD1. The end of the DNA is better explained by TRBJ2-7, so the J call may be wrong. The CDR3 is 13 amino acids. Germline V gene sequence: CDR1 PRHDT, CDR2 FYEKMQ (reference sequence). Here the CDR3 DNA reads TGTGCCAGCAGCCTGGACAGGTCCTACGAGCAGTACTTC. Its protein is CASSLDRSYEQYF.

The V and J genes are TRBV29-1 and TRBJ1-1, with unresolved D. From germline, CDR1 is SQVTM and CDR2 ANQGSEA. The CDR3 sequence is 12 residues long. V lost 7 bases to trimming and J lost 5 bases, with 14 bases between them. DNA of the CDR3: TGCAGCGGAACGCGGGAGACAACTGAAGCTTTCTTT. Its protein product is CSGTRETTEAFF.

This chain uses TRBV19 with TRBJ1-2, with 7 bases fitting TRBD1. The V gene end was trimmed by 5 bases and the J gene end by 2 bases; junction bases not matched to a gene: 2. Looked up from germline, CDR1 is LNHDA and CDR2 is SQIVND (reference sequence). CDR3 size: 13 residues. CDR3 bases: TGTGCCAGTAGTCAGACAGGGAACTATGGCTACACCTTC. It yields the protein CASSQTGNYGYTF.

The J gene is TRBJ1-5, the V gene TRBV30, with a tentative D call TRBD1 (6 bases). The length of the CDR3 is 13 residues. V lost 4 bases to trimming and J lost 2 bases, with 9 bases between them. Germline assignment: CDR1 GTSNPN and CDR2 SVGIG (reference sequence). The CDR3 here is CAWNYRGNQPQHF. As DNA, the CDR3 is TGTGCCTGGAATTACAGGGGCAATCAGCCCCAGCATTTT.

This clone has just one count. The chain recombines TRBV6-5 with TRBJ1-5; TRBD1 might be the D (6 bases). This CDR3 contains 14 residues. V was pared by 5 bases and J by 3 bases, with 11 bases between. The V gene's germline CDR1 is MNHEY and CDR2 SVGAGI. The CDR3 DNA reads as TGTGCCAGCAGTATAGGGGGTTTCAATCAGCCCCAGCATTTT. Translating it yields CASSIGGFNQPQHF.

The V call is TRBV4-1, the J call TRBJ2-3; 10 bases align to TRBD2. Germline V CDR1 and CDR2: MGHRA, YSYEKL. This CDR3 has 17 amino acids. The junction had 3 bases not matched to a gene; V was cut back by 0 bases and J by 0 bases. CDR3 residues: CASSQEAGGLSTDTQYF. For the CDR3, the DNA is TGCGCCAGCAGCCAAGAAGCGGGGGGGCTTAGCACAGATACGCAGTATTTT.

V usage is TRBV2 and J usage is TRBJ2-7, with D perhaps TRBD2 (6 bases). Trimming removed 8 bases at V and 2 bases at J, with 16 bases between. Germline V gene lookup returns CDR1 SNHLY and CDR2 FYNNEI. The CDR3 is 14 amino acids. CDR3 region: CASLGLSYAYEQYF. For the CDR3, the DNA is TGTGCCAGCCTGGGACTCTCATATGCCTACGAGCAGTACTTC.